A selection of T cell receptor beta chains follows, all from one sample in a study of shared clonotypes between healthy human individuals. TCRdb's copy holds only in-frame clones and misses some; the assay was immunoSEQ multiplex PCR. The sample has hundreds of thousands of clones, around 96% seen once. Sequencing used naive CD8+ T cells sorted from blood. The receptors stem from a woman between 25 and 40 years old in good health. CDR3s leave out the opening cysteine and the closing phenylalanine or tryptophan.

>TRBJ1-5|TRBV19
ASSVGTGANQPQH
>TRBJ1-5|TRBV4-1
ASSQSLFSNQPQH
>TRBJ2-1|TRBV19
ASSIPPDGSYNEQF
>TRBJ2-7|TRBV5-5
ASSPLPGLAGVYEQY
>TRBJ2-3|TRBV27
ASNLGQGAVNTQY
>TRBJ2-5|TRBV27
ASSLYPGGSGTQY
>TRBJ2-7|TRBV11-3
ASSEGWGEQY
>TRBJ2-1|TRBV27
ASSNRDRLYNEQF
>TRBJ2-5|TRBV15
ATSEEISGGQY
>TRBJ1-1|TRBV27
ASSQGSIRTEAF
>TRBJ2-1|TRBV6-1
ASSEGLALLPYRNEQF
>TRBJ2-1|TRBV5-1
ASSLGLAGGVNEQF
>TRBJ1-2|TRBV12-2
ASRLAGKVNNT
>TRBJ1-1|TRBV27
ASSLWAGNTEAF
>TRBJ2-2|TRBV5-6
ASSSRVRANTGELF
>TRBJ1-5|TRBV2
ASSETVLPQH
>TRBJ1-5|TRBV7-8
ASSPTDGYFSNQPQH
>TRBJ2-1|TRBV30
AWSVLREAYNEQF
>TRBJ1-3|TRBV28
ASSFAIDGNTIY
>TRBJ1-2|TRBV27
ASSLRGAYGYT
>TRBJ2-1|TRBV14
ASSQSLQGDEQF
>TRBJ2-7|TRBV11-2
ASSLVVSGEQY
>TRBJ1-1|TRBV6-4
ASSTGGLCTEAF
>TRBJ2-1|TRBV7-9
ASSTRQGPYNEQF
>TRBJ2-7|TRBV2
ASAGTGLYEQY
>TRBJ2-7|TRBV2
ASRGGQGAYEQY
>TRBJ1-5|TRBV19
ASSIGGYSNQPQH
>TRBJ1-4|TRBV6-5
ASSYQTGSVEKLF
>TRBJ1-1|TRBV9
ASSSSNTEAF
>TRBJ2-2|TRBV19
ASSALELAEANTGELF
>TRBJ2-3|TRBV10-3
AISESPDTQY
>TRBJ2-3|TRBV5-4
ASSWESGFPDTQY
>TRBJ2-7|TRBV29-1
SVPLGQGYEQY
>TRBJ1-1|TRBV27
ASSLNLNTEAF
>TRBJ2-7|TRBV27
ASSQGFIYEQY
>TRBJ1-3|TRBV4-1
ASSQGGSRGALQLNTIY
>TRBJ2-7|TRBV2
ASSELDSGDSYEQY
>TRBJ1-5|TRBV28
ASSFNQPQH
>TRBJ1-1|TRBV2
AGTGNWNTEAF
>TRBJ1-1|TRBV9
ASSPRDRGGAF
>TRBJ2-4|TRBV27
ASGRAADIQY
>TRBJ2-1|TRBV28
ASSFREDNEQF
>TRBJ1-5|TRBV5-1
ASSPDSSNQPQH
>TRBJ2-2|TRBV27
ASSEDGYTGELF
>TRBJ1-2|TRBV7-6
ASSPSPGQGAYGYT
>TRBJ1-1|TRBV19
ASSINRAGNTEAF
>TRBJ2-1|TRBV28
ASSLRAGPVYNEQF
>TRBJ1-2|TRBV27
ASSSDRVYWGYT
>NA|TRBV7-8
ASSLGSTYEQY
>TRBJ2-7|TRBV2
ASRRLAGTAYEQY
>TRBJ1-1|TRBV6-6
ASSNTLTEAF
>TRBJ1-2|TRBV5-5
ASSQPGSSNYGYT
>TRBJ2-3|TRBV19
ASSIILTSGATDTQY
>TRBJ2-2|TRBV10-3
AISELKGGTGELF
>TRBJ2-2|TRBV27
ASSLSAWALYTGELF
>TRBJ1-2|TRBV10-1
ASSESGTYGYT
>TRBJ1-5|TRBV5-8
ASSYPNSNQPQH
>TRBJ2-7|TRBV10-3
AISGREAWYEQY
>TRBJ2-5|TRBV2
ASSVWDSQETQY
>TRBJ2-2|TRBV7-6
ASSSQLTGNTGELF